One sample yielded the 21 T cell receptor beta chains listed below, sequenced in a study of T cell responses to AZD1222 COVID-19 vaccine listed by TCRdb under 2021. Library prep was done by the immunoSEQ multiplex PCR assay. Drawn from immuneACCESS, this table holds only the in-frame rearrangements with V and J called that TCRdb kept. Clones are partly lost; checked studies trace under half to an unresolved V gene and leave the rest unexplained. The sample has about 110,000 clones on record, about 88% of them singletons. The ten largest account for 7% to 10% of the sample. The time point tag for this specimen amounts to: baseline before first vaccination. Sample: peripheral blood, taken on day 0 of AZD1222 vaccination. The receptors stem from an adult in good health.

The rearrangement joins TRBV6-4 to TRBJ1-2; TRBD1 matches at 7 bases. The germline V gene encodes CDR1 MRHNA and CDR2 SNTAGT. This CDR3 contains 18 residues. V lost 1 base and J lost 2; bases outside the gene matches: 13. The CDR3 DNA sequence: TGTGCCAGCAGTGACTATAACAGGGGTGGAAAGCAAAACTATGGCTACACCTTC. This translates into CASSDYNRGGKQNYGYTF.

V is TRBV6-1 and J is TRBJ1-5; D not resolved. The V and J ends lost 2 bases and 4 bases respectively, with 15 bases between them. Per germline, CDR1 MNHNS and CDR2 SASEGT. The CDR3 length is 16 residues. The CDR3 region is CASSERGSRQNQPQHF. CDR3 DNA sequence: TGTGCCAGCAGTGAAAGAGGGTCGCGGCAGAATCAGCCCCAGCATTTT.

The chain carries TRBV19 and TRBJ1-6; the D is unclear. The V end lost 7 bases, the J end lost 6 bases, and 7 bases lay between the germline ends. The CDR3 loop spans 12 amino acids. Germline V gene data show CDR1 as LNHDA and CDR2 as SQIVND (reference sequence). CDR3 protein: CASMTANSPLHF. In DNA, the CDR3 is TGTGCCAGTATGACGGCTAATTCACCCCTCCACTTT.

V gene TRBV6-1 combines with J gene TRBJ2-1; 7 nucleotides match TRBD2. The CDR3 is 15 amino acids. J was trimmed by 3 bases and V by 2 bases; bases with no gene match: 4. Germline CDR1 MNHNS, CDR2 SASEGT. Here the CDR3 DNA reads TGTGCCAGCAGTGAACAAGCGGGACTCTACAATGAGCAGTTCTTC. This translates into CASSEQAGLYNEQFF.

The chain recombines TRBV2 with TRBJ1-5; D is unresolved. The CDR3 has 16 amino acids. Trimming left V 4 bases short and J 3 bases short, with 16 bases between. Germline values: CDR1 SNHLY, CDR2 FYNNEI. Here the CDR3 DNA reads TGTGCCAGCAGTGGGATAGATGGGGTGCTCAATCAGCCCCAGCATTTT. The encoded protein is CASSGIDGVLNQPQHF.

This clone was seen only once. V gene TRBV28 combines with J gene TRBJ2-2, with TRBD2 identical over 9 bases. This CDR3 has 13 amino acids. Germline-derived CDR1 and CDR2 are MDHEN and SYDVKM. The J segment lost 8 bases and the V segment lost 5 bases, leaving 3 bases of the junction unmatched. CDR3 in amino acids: CASSISGRGELFF. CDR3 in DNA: TGTGCCAGCAGTATCAGCGGGAGGGGGGAGCTGTTTTTT.

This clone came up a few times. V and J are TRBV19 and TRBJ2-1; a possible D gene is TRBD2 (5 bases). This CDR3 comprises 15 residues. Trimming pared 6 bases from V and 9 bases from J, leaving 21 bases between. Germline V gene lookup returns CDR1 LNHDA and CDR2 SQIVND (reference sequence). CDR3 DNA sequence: TGTGCCAGTAGCAGGTCGGGAACTATACAATCTGAGCAGTTCTTC. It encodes CASSRSGTIQSEQFF. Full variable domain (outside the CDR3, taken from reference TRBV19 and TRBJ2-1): DGGITQSPKYLFRKEGQNVTLSCEQNLNHDAMYWYRQDPGQGLRLIYYSQIVNDFQKGDIAEGYSVSREKKESFPLTVTSAQKNPTAFYLCASSRSGTIQSEQFFGPGTRLTVL.

CDR3 protein: CASSTDRGRETQYF. CDR3 coding DNA: TGTGCCAGCAGCACCGACAGGGGCAGGGAGACCCAGTACTTC. The chain joins TRBV9 to TRBJ2-5; TRBD1 matches 8 bases. This CDR3 contains 14 residues. V was pared by 4 bases and J by 5 bases, with 7 bases of the junction left unmatched. CDR1 and CDR2 from the germline V gene are SGDLS and YYNGEE.

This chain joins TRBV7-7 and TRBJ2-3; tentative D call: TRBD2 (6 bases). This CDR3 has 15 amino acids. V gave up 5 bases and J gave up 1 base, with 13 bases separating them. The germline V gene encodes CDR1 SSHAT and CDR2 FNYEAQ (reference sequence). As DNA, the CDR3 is TGTGCCAGCAGCCCCCGTGCGGGACGCACAGATACGCAGTATTTT. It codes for CASSPRAGRTDTQYF. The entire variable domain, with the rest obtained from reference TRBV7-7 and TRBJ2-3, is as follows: GAGVSQSPRYKVTKRGQDVTLRCDPISSHATLYWYQQALGQGPEFLTYFNYEAQPDKSGLPSDRFSAERPEGSISTLTIQRTEQRDSAMYRCASSPRAGRTDTQYFGPGTRLTVL.

The CDR3 region has the DNA TGTGCCAGCAGGGACAGGGCATTCCGGACAGATACGCAGTATTTT. This encodes CASRDRAFRTDTQYF. V gene TRBV2 combines with J gene TRBJ2-3; 8 nucleotides match TRBD1. CDR1 SNHLY and CDR2 FYNNEI come from the germline V gene. With V trimmed by 6 bases and J by 3 bases, 8 bases remained unmatched. The CDR3 contains 15 residues.

The CDR3 DNA sequence: TGTGCCAGCAGTTTAGGGGACTCTGAAGCTTTCTTT. Amino acids: CASSLGDSEAFF. The chain combines TRBV28 with TRBJ1-1; tentatively, D is TRBD1 (5 bases). This CDR3 has 12 amino acids. Germline loops: CDR1 MDHEN, CDR2 SYDVKM. V lost 2 bases and J 6 bases, leaving 7 bases between the germline ends.

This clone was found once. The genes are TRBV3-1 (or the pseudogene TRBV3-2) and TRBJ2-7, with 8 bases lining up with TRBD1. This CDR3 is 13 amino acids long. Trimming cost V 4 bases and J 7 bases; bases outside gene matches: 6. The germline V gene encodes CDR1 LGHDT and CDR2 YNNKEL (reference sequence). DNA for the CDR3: TGTGCCAGCAGCCTCAGGGGGCTAGGGGAGCAGTACTTC. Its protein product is CASSLRGLGEQYF.

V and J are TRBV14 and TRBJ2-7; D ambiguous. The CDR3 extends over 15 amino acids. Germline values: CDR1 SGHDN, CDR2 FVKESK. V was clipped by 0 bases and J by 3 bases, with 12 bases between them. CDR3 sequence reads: CASSQEGLPNYEQYF. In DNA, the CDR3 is TGTGCCAGCAGCCAAGAGGGCTTACCCAACTACGAGCAGTACTTC. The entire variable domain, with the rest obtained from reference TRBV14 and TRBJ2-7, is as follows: EAGVTQFPSHSVIEKGQTVTLRCDPISGHDNLYWYRRVMGKEIKFLLHFVKESKQDESGMPNNRFLAERTGGTYSTLKVQPAELEDSGVYFCASSQEGLPNYEQYFGPGTRLTVT.

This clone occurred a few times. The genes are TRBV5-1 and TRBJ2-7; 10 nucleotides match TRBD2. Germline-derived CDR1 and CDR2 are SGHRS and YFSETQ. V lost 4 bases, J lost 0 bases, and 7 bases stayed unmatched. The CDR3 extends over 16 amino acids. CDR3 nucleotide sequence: TGCGCCAGCAGCCCAGGACTAGCGGAGCTCTCCTACGAGCAGTACTTC. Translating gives CASSPGLAELSYEQYF.

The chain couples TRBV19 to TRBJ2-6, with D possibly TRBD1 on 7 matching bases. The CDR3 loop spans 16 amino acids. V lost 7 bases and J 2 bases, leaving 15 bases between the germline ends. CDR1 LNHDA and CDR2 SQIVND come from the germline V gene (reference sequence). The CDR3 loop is CASTPGRGAGANVLTF. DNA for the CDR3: TGTGCCAGTACCCCGGGCAGGGGGGCTGGGGCCAACGTCCTGACTTTC. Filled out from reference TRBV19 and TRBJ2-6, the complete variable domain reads DGGITQSPKYLFRKEGQNVTLSCEQNLNHDAMYWYRQDPGQGLRLIYYSQIVNDFQKGDIAEGYSVSREKKESFPLTVTSAQKNPTAFYLCASTPGRGAGANVLTFGAGSRLTVL.

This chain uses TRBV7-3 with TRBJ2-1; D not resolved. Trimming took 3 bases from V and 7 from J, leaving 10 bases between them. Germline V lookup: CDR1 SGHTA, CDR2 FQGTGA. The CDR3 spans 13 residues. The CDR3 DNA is TGTGCCAGCAGCTTCAAGGGTGGGAATGAGCAGTTCTTC. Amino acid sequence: CASSFKGGNEQFF.

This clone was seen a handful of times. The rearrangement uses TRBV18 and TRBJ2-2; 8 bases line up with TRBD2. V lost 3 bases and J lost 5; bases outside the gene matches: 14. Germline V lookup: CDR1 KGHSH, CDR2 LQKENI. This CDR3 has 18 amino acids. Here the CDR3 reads CASSPSGAPLGRTGELFF. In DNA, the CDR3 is TGTGCCAGCTCACCTAGCGGGGCTCCCCTGGGAAGGACCGGGGAGCTGTTTTTT.

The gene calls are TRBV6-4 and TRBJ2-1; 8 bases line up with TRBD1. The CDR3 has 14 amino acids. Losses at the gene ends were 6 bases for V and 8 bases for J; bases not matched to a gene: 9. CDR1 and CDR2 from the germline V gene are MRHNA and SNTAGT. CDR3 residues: CASSQQGEGDEQFF. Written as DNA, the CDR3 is TGTGCCAGCAGCCAACAGGGGGAAGGCGATGAGCAGTTCTTC.

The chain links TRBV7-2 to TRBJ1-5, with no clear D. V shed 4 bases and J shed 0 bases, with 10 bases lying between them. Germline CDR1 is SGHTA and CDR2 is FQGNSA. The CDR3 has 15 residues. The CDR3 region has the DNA TGTGCCAGCAGCTCAGACGGCAATAGCAATCAGCCCCAGCATTTT. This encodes CASSSDGNSNQPQHF.

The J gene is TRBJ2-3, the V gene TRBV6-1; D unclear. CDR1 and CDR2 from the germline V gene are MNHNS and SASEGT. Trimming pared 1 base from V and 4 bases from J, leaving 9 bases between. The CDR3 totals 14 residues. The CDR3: CASSEVYSADTQYF. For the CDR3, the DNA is TGTGCCAGCAGTGAAGTCTACAGCGCAGATACGCAGTATTTT.

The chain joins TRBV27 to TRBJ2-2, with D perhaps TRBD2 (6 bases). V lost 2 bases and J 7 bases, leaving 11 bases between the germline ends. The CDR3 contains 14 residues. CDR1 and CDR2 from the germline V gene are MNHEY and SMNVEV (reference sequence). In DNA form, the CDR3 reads TGTGCCAGCAGTTTAGCGGGGTGGGGCGGGGAGCTGTTTTTT. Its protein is CASSLAGWGGELFF.